These T cell receptor beta chains were read from a single sample in a study of Ad26.COV2.S vaccination and SARS-CoV-2 variants. Data came from immunoSEQ multiplex PCR; TCRdb stores just in-frame clones and leaves some out. The sample includes approximately 150,000 clones, roughly 90% seen only once; the top ten take 4.5% to 6%. Sequencing was performed on peripheral blood, taken after recovery from COVID-19. All receptors derive from a human donor who had recovered from COVID-19. CDR3s include the opening cysteine and the closing phenylalanine or tryptophan. Each record gives: D gene, V gene, clone size, J gene, CDR3 DNA, CDR3 protein. D genes are given only for firm matches. Size is omitted from some rows. Given values are once, few, many or a class for expanded clones.

>-|TRBV6-5|-|TRBJ1-3
TGTGCCAGCAGTTACGATTCAGACAACTCTGGAAACACCATATATTTT
CASSYDSDNSGNTIYF
>-|TRBV3-1/TRBV3-2|-|TRBJ2-3
TGTGCCAGCAGCCAAGTTGGGGGAAGCACAGATACGCAGTATTTT
CASSQVGGSTDTQYF
>TRBD2|TRBV5-1|-|TRBJ2-3
TGCGCCAGCAGCTTAGAGTCTAGCGGGGTACTAGATACGCAGTATTTT
CASSLESSGVLDTQYF
>-|TRBV19|-|TRBJ1-1
TGTGCCAGTAGTATAGTAGGGGCGAACACTGAAGCTTTCTTT
CASSIVGANTEAFF
>-|TRBV6-5|-|TRBJ1-2
TGTGCCAGCAGTTATGGTGGTCCGTCAAACTTCTATGGCTACACCTTC
CASSYGGPSNFYGYTF
>-|TRBV12-3/TRBV12-4|-|TRBJ1-1
TGTGCCAGCACTTCCCCTGGGAACACTGAAGCTTTCTTT
CASTSPGNTEAFF
>-|TRBV3-1/TRBV3-2|-|TRBJ2-1
TGTGCCAGCAGCCAAGAGGGGGGGGGCGTGAATGAGCAGTTCTTC
CASSQEGGGVNEQFF
>-|TRBV24-1|-|TRBJ1-1
TGTGCCACCAGTGATATCCCGGGACGGAAAAACACTGAAGCTTTCTTT
CATSDIPGRKNTEAFF
>TRBD1|TRBV7-9|-|TRBJ2-3
TGTGCCAGCACCCCGAGAGAGGGACAGGGGGCAGATACGCAGTATTTT
CASTPREGQGADTQYF
>-|TRBV5-8|-|TRBJ2-2
TGTGCCAGCAGCCCGGGACTCTGGGCCGGCGGGGAGCTGTTTTTT
CASSPGLWAGGELFF
>-|TRBV9|-|TRBJ2-7
TGTGCCAGCAGCGTAGCTAGTGGCCAGGGTCTCTACGAGCAGTACTTC
CASSVASGQGLYEQYF
>TRBD1|TRBV28|-|TRBJ1-6
TGTGCCAGCAGTTCCCGGACAGGGGGCAATTCACCCCTCCACTTT
CASSSRTGGNSPLHF
>-|TRBV30|-|TRBJ2-7
TGTGCCTGGGCTCCAGGTATGACCTACGAGCAGTACTTC
CAWAPGMTYEQYF
>TRBD1|TRBV4-3|-|TRBJ2-2
TGCGCCAGCAGCTACAGGGGCGGAATCACCGGGGAGCTGTTTTTT
CASSYRGGITGELFF
>-|TRBV9|few|TRBJ1-2
TGTGCCAGCAGCGTAAACAGTTATGGCTACACCTTC
CASSVNSYGYTF
>TRBD1|TRBV30|-|TRBJ2-5
TGTGCCTGGGGGACAGGGAGACCAGAGACCCAGTACTTC
CAWGTGRPETQYF
>-|TRBV25-1|-|TRBJ2-1
TGTGCCAGCAGTGTCTACAATGAGCAGTTCTTC
CASSVYNEQFF
>-|TRBV6-5|-|TRBJ1-1
TGTGCCAGCAGTTACCCTGGGACCCCAGTTTTAGAAGCTTTCTTT
CASSYPGTPVLEAFF
>-|TRBV2|-|TRBJ1-2
TGTGCCAGTAAACCAGGGGTTAACTATGGCTACACCTTC
CASKPGVNYGYTF
>TRBD1|TRBV6-5|-|TRBJ1-5
TGTGCCAGCAGCCGGACAGGGGGCGTTCAGCCCCAGCATTTT
CASSRTGGVQPQHF
>TRBD2|TRBV7-2|-|TRBJ2-5
TGTGCCAGCAGCTTAGCCCGACTAGCGGGGGCCACTGGAGGGGAGACCCAGTACTTC
CASSLARLAGATGGETQYF
>TRBD2|TRBV30|-|TRBJ2-5
TGTGCCTGGAGGTGGGCCCCCCTAGCGGGGAGTCAAGAGACCCAGTACTTC
CAWRWAPLAGSQETQYF
>-|TRBV11-2|-|TRBJ2-7
TGTGCCAGCAGCTTGGACGGAGACTTCACCTACGAGCAGTACTTC
CASSLDGDFTYEQYF
>TRBD2|TRBV15|-|TRBJ2-3
TGTGCCACCAGCACTATCGGACTAGCGGGGGCCCAATTCACAGATACGCAGTATTTT
CATSTIGLAGAQFTDTQYF
>-|TRBV24-1|-|TRBJ2-1
TGTGCCACCAGTGATTCCCCAGTCCAAGGTGAGCAGTTCTTC
CATSDSPVQGEQFF
>TRBD1|TRBV18|once|TRBJ2-7
TGTGCCAGCTCACCATTACAGGGGAGCTCCTACGAGCAGTACTTC
CASSPLQGSSYEQYF
>-|TRBV6-5|-|TRBJ1-1
TGTGCCACTCTAAGGGGGGGCGCGAACACTGAAGCTTTCTTT
CATLRGGANTEAFF
>TRBD1|TRBV27|-|TRBJ2-7
TGTGCCAGCAGCCGGGACAGGGCGGGCTACGAGCAGTACTTC
CASSRDRAGYEQYF
>-|TRBV27|-|TRBJ2-1
TGTGCCAGCAGTAGGGGGTACAATGAGCAGTTCTTC
CASSRGYNEQFF
>-|TRBV28|-|TRBJ1-5
TGTGCCAGCCGCTTAAACTTCGGTCAGCCCCAGCATTTT
CASRLNFGQPQHF
>-|TRBV27|-|TRBJ1-5
TGTGCCAGCCGGGGCCTCAATCAGCCCCAGCATTTT
CASRGLNQPQHF
>-|TRBV5-5|-|TRBJ2-7
TGTGCCAGCAGCTCTGGGGGCAGGGACCACGAGCAGTACTTC
CASSSGGRDHEQYF
>-|TRBV11-2|-|TRBJ2-3
TGTGCCAGCAGCCTCCTAGGGAAACTCACAGATACGCAGTATTTT
CASSLLGKLTDTQYF
>-|TRBV6-5|-|TRBJ2-1
TGTGCCAGCAGCCTAGACTCGCAACTCTACAATGAGCAGTTCTTC
CASSLDSQLYNEQFF
>-|TRBV28|-|TRBJ1-1
TGTGCCAGCAGCGAGCCCCCAGACGGGAACACTGAAGCTTTCTTT
CASSEPPDGNTEAFF